Listed here is a single T cell receptor beta chain. Its antigen is as yet unknown. Sequencing was performed with immunoSEQ multiplex PCR; in TCRdb, only in-frame clones are kept and a portion is missing. This table has 130,000 to 150,000 clones, around nine tenths appearing once. The sample originates from a study of T cell responses to AZD1222 COVID-19 vaccine. Study-level points and caveats: Vaccine-associated CD4 TCRs spanned spike, dominant at 160-218 and 743-854. Every sample of the repertoires postdated the peak T cell response.

This CDR3 comprises 14 residues. V gave up 3 bases and J gave up 1 base, with 9 bases separating them. CDR1 and CDR2 from the germline V gene are LNHDA and SQIVND (reference sequence). The sample consisted of peripheral blood, taken on day 0 of MenACWY control vaccination. This sequence originates from an adult in good health. The gene calls are TRBV19 and TRBJ1-1; perhaps TRBD1 as D (5 bases). CDR3 sequence (DNA): TGTGCCAGTAGTATTCAGGGTTGGAACACTGAAGCTTTCTTT. Protein product: CASSIQGWNTEAFF. Full variable domain (outside the CDR3, taken from reference TRBV19 and TRBJ1-1): DGGITQSPKYLFRKEGQNVTLSCEQNLNHDAMYWYRQDPGQGLRLIYYSQIVNDFQKGDIAEGYSVSREKKESFPLTVTSAQKNPTAFYLCASSIQGWNTEAFFGQGTRLTVV.